Listed here are 5 T cell receptor beta chains from one sample, sequenced in a study of CD8 T cells in ankylosing spondylitis. One entry per CDR3 protein results from TCRdb running MiXCR on the 5' RACE reads. The sample has 150,000 to 200,000 distinct CDR3 sequences; about 20% are singletons. The specimen was blood, either unsorted or a sorted T cell fraction (not recorded which). The source is a male donor aged 5 to 29 with ankylosing spondylitis or in good health (not recorded which).

This clonotype occurred many times. The V call is TRBV11-2, the J call TRBJ2-7; 9 positions match TRBD1. CDR3 size: 15 residues. The germline V gene has CDR1 SGHAT and CDR2 FQNNGV. After removal of 4 bases from V and 6 bases from J, the junction contained 10 bases not matched to a gene. CDR3 in DNA: TGTGCCAGCAGCTCCGCCGGGACAGGGTTGCTCGAGCAGTACTTC. Amino acids: CASSSAGTGLLEQYF.

This clonotype has a handful of counts. The V call is TRBV20-1, the J call TRBJ2-3, with 7 bases that match TRBD1. In germline, CDR1 is DFQATT, CDR2 SNEGSKA (reference sequence). The CDR3 has 18 residues. V lost 4 bases and J lost 0; bases outside the gene matches: 16. CDR3 coding DNA: TGCAGTGCTACGACCACGGGACAGAATTGGCTGAGCACAGATACGCAGTATTTT. It codes for CSATTTGQNWLSTDTQYF.

This clonotype occurred many times. This sequence joins TRBV24-1 and TRBJ2-3; D is unresolved. The CDR3 has 14 amino acids. The germline CDR1 and CDR2 sequences are KGHDR and SFDVKD. Between the trimmed V and J ends, which lost 2 bases and 2 bases, there was a span of 7 bases. CDR3 bases: TGTGCCACCAGTGATTCCTTCCCCACAGATACGCAGTATTTT. Its translation is CATSDSFPTDTQYF.

In DNA, the CDR3 is TGTGCCAGCAGAAATCAGGGTAGGGACTTCCACAATGAGCAGTTCTTC. Translated, it gives CASRNQGRDFHNEQFF. The J gene is TRBJ2-1, the V gene TRBV7-2; a weak D match, TRBD2 (6 bases). Trimming removed 6 bases at V and 5 bases at J, with 20 bases between. Per germline, CDR1 SGHTA and CDR2 FQGNSA. The CDR3 contains 16 residues. Complete variable domain (other parts from reference TRBV7-2 and TRBJ2-1): GAGVSQSPSNKVTEKGKDVELRCDPISGHTALYWYRQSLGQGLEFLIYFQGNSAPDKSGLPSDRFSAERTGGSVSTLTIQRTQQEDSAVYLCASRNQGRDFHNEQFFGPGTRLTVL.

In this sample, this clonotype turned up many times. The chain uses TRBV3-1 and TRBJ2-7, with a tentative D call TRBD2 (6 bases). V lost 1 base and J 7 bases, leaving 23 bases between the germline ends. CDR1 and CDR2 (germline): LGHDT, YNNKEL (reference sequence). This CDR3 spans 17 amino acids. The CDR3: CASSQAPPGLSRMEQYF. The CDR3 DNA reads as TGTGCCAGCAGCCAAGCTCCCCCGGGACTGAGCAGAATGGAGCAGTACTTC.